This T cell receptor beta chain was recorded in a study of blood T cell repertoires in COVID-19. Whole-study context: The analysed material was cDNA or gDNA that came from T cells, B-cell-depleted T cells, or PBMCs.

In the original analysis: For nucleated cells, counts were estimated from reference gene primer amplification. Data came from immunoSEQ multiplex PCR; TCRdb stores just in-frame clones and leaves some out. V, J and clone size are those of that table, while D and trimming were read from the DNA. Of about 320,000 clones detected, less than 85% appear once; the ten largest clones hold about 2%. The CDR3 covers 15 residues. Trimming took 5 bases from V and 5 from J, leaving 17 bases between them. Germline V gene data show CDR1 as MNHEY and CDR2 as SMNVEV (reference sequence). Cohorts were determined from participant-reported clinical history. A case of COVID-19 had been met by exposed participants within 2 weeks before study entry.

Sequenced material: PBMCs or T cells enriched from blood (not recorded which). The clonotype originates from a woman in her thirties who had been exposed to COVID-19. The genes are TRBV27 and TRBJ2-3; weak D call: TRBD1 (7 bases). The CDR3 nucleotides read TGTGCCAGCAGTCTCCTCCGGAGGGGGCAAGATACGCAGTATTTT. It codes for CASSLLRRGQDTQYF.